The rows below give T cell receptor beta chains drawn from one sample of a study of early T cells in non-severe SARS-CoV-2 infection. MiXCR, run by TCRdb on the 5' RACE reads, gives a single entry per CDR3 protein. The table shows about 77,000 distinct CDR3 sequences, with around a tenth occurring only once. Material for sequencing was whole blood. These receptors all come from an adult who was a healthcare worker with PCR-confirmed SARS-CoV-2 infection or an uninfected control (not recorded which). Both conserved end residues are part of each CDR3. The order of the fields is V gene, CDR3 protein.

>TRBV15
CATKGAKNIQYF
>TRBV7-2
CASSLQGEKYF
>TRBV30
CAWSVGGPAEAFF
>TRBV20-1
CSAPPGLAGYEQYF
>TRBV5-1
CASSSSGNTGELFF
>TRBV5-8
CASSMTGGVYNEQFF
>TRBV10-3
CAIASGGVDTQYF
>TRBV5-5
CASSPRLAGEDEQFF
>TRBV11-1
CASSEGPTTDTQYF
>TRBV29-1
CSARENTEAFF
>TRBV7-9
CASSLVGRVTEAFF
>TRBV5-6
CASSLDGGEVTGELFF
>TRBV4-2
CASSQFTGSGRNEQFF
>TRBV20-1
CSARPALYGYTF
>TRBV5-5
CASSLVTVQETQYF
>TRBV27
CASSPLPGNPQHF
>TRBV28
CASGSVYEQYF
>TRBV18
CASSPRTEAFF
>TRBV5-1
CASSLSLAYEQYF
>TRBV20-1
CSAPPVGSEVFF
>TRBV12-3/TRBV12-4
CASSPGGELFF
>TRBV7-2
CASSPTGTLYGYTF
>TRBV20-1
CSAVLPRGSHEQYF
>TRBV3-1
CASSLIQETQYF
>TRBV10-3
CAMARGGTDTQYF
>TRBV28
CASSFRAGGLFF
>TRBV20-1
CSASSDRVQFF
>TRBV2
CASSQTGTGINEKLFF
>TRBV5-1
CASSSMTGGYEQYF
>TRBV27
CASSLSITGGTGYTF
>TRBV18
CASSPPRQYQETQYF
>TRBV28
CASSSRRLTDTQYF
>TRBV12-3/TRBV12-4
CASSLPGLAGYNEQFF
>TRBV5-4
CASSPRGGNEQFF
>TRBV6-4
CASSEGNTGELFF
>TRBV10-3
CAITQGGGYTF
>TRBV4-2
CASSQAGTGSGYTF
>TRBV27
CASSLRGDRNYGYTF
>TRBV4-1
CASSQEGSGRSSYNEQFF
>TRBV19
CASRARGSNQPQHF
>TRBV20-1
CSARAPGLRTDTQYF
>TRBV20-1
CSAGRTAGELFF
>TRBV9
CASSIHSDQETQYF
>TRBV29-1
CSVVWGEVYSNQPQHF
>TRBV11-2
CASSLALFSTDTQYF
>TRBV20-1
CSGERSNTEAFF